This section outlines one T cell receptor beta chain sequence together with its context. Participants living with HIV all received treatment in the United States. This sample is drawn from a study of long-term antiretroviral therapy in people with HIV. The CDR3 extends over 15 amino acids. Germline V gene data show CDR1 as SGHRS and CDR2 as YFSETQ. V gave up 0 bases and J gave up 3 bases, with 12 bases separating them. They ran version v3.0 of the immunoSEQ assay at survey level. Clones were read by immunoSEQ multiplex PCR, and TCRdb kept only the in-frame ones, dropping some. In the table there are 20,000 to 25,000 clones, around four fifths of which are singletons.

The sample in question was unsorted PBMCs, obtained approximately 4 years after starting antiretroviral therapy. The sequence was obtained from a young man with HIV. J is TRBJ2-5 and V is TRBV5-1, with unresolved D. The CDR3 DNA reads TGCGCCAGCAGCTTGGAAGGATCTGGGGAAGAGACCCAGTACTTC. It encodes CASSLEGSGEETQYF.